This TCR beta chain emerged from a study of cytomegalovirus exposure and HLA in healthy donors. Amplification used 60 Vbeta primers and 13 Jbeta primers. Sequencing used immunoSEQ multiplex PCR; TCRdb keeps in-frame clones, though not all of them. The data contain roughly 150,000 clones, 85% of them singletons. Germline CDR1 and CDR2: MNHEY and SMNVEV (reference sequence). V lost 6 bases, J lost 0 bases, and 11 bases stayed unmatched. The CDR3 contains 17 residues. The sequencing input was PBMCs. The V gene is TRBV27, the J gene TRBJ2-1; 7 nucleotides line up with TRBD2. This TCR came from a woman between 18 and 30 years old in good health and CMV-seronegative. The CDR3 loop reads CASRGSLAPFSYNEQFF. The CDR3, as DNA: TGTGCCAGCAGGGGATCACTAGCGCCGTTCTCCTACAATGAGCAGTTCTTC.